The clone carrying this TCR beta chain has only a few counts. Its antigen is unknown. What was sequenced were expressed TCRB transcripts, since all of the isolated RNA had been reverse transcribed. An average of about 3.5 million reads was obtained for naive, central memory and regulatory T cell samples. Only in-frame clones appear in the TCRdb table, and some are missing; sequencing was by immunoSEQ multiplex PCR. Of 500,000 to 800,000 clones listed, around 11% are singletons. These data belong to a study of beta chain features in type 1 diabetes. Findings and limits, study-wide: Cells expressing TCR highly could be over-represented by cDNA sequencing. There was a moderate but significant shortening of TCRB CDR3s in all four CD4+ subsets of Type 1 diabetes patients.

V gave up 7 bases and J gave up 0 bases, with 17 bases separating them. Germline V lookup: CDR1 SQVTM, CDR2 ANQGSEA. This CDR3 is built from 15 residues. Source material: naive CD4+ T cells from blood. V and J are TRBV29-1 and TRBJ2-3, with unresolved D. This sequence originates from a man aged 30 to 39 with type 1 diabetes. The CDR3 here is CSAIDPTSSTDTQYF. As DNA, the CDR3 is TGCAGCGCCATAGACCCAACTTCTAGCACAGATACGCAGTATTTT.